The source of this TCR beta chain is a study of response to subunit inactivated influenza vaccine. Study conclusions and caveats: Each seasonal influenza vaccination, the authors suggested, recruits few new T cells.

V was clipped by 7 bases and J by 1 base; unmatched bases: 4. CDR1 is MNHNS, CDR2 SASEGT, per germline. This CDR3 region has 14 residues. In TCRdb, the RT-PCR reads were re-called with MiXCR into one record per CDR3 protein. The sample shows more than 250,000 distinct CDR3 sequences, about a fifth of them seen only once. In its sample, this clonotype was seen a few times. Its matching antigen is unknown. The V and J genes are TRBV6-1 and TRBJ1-1; 9 nucleotides line up with TRBD1. The clonotype was recovered from a man aged 50 to 75 who received an inactivated influenza vaccine. The material was PBMCs from blood, obtained approximately 20 months after vaccination. CDR3 sequence (DNA): TGTGCCAGCAACGGACAGGGGACGAACACTGAAGCTTTCTTT. Translated: CASNGQGTNTEAFF.